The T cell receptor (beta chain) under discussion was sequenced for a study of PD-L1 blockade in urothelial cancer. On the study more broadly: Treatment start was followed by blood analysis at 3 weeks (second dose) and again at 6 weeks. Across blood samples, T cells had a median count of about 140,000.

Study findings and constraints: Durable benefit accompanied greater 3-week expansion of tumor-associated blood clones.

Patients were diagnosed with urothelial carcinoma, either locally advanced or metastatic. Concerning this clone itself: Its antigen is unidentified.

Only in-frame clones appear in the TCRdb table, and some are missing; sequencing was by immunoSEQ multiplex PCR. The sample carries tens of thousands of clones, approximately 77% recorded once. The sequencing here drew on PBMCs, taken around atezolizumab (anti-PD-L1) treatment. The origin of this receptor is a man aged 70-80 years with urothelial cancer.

The CDR3 sequence: CASSLNREGVLFF. The CDR3 DNA reads TGTGCCAGCAGCCTTAACCGGGAGGGTGTGCTGTTTTTT. The chain employs TRBV7-3 and TRBJ2-2, with 8 bases fitting TRBD2. The CDR3 consists of 13 residues. Germline loops: CDR1 SGHTA, CDR2 FQGTGA. Unmatched junction bases numbered 9, after V lost 5 bases and J lost 13 bases.